The clone carrying this TCR beta chain was counted a few times. Its antigen is currently unknown. In germline, CDR1 is MNHEY, CDR2 SMNVEV (reference sequence). The CDR3 totals 13 residues. With 6 bases clipped from V and 4 bases from J, the junction kept 4 bases outside the gene matches. The sample belongs to a study of OX40 agonist ivuxolimab in advanced cancers. Study-level information: Ivuxolimab was delivered to patients intravenously every 2 weeks at doses spanning 0.01 to 10 mg/kg. Overall study results and limits: Among the nonresponders, some also had low normalized T-cell clonal expansion. Among patients with partial responses at 0.1-3.0 mg/kg, clonal expansion was among the lowest.

Patients with autoimmune history or systemic immunosuppression were excluded. Only in-frame clones appear in the TCRdb table, and some are missing; sequencing was by immunoSEQ multiplex PCR. Of about 14,000 clones listed, about 75% are singletons. This TCR was recovered from an adult with an advanced solid tumor such as melanoma, head and neck, liver or kidney cancer. The sample consisted of CD4+ or CD8+ T cells sorted from blood, taken in a trial of the OX40 agonist ivuxolimab. The rearrangement uses TRBV27 and TRBJ2-5; 8 nucleotides match TRBD1. The DNA for the CDR3 is TGTGCCAGCAGCATCGACAGGGGAGAGACCCAGTACTTC. Protein sequence: CASSIDRGETQYF.